This T cell receptor (beta chain) was sequenced for a study of sequential checkpoint blockade in melanoma. Looking at the study overall: First-line arms were nivolumab then ipilimumab, or the reverse, randomized 1:1.

Treatment denoted: randomized to nivolumab then ipilimumab (arm A) or the reverse (arm B). Sequencing was performed with immunoSEQ multiplex PCR; in TCRdb, only in-frame clones are kept and a portion is missing. Of approximately 28,000 clones in the sample, 83% were seen once. Trimming took off 5 bases at V and 2 bases at J, with 7 bases between the two ends. There are 13 residues in the CDR3. Germline V CDR1 and CDR2: LNHNV, YYDKDF (reference sequence). Sequenced material: CD8+ T cells sorted from blood (inferred from file names), taken from a patient given nivolumab and ipilimumab in sequence. The J gene is TRBJ1-5, the V gene TRBV15; no clear D gene. This clonotype was sampled from a human donor with melanoma. CDR3 loop: CATSPGGNQPQHF. The CDR3 DNA follows: TGTGCCACCAGCCCGGGTGGCAATCAGCCCCAGCATTTT.